A selection of T cell receptor beta chains follows, all from one sample in a study of spatial heterogeneity in lung cancer. MiXCR, run by TCRdb on the 5' RACE reads, gives a single entry per CDR3 protein. The data hold about 38,000 distinct CDR3 sequences, with around 7.5% observed a single time. This specimen was PBMCs, taken at surgery. The receptors were gathered from a male donor with early-stage non-small cell lung cancer. Both conserved end residues are part of each CDR3. The order of the fields is CDR3 DNA, CDR3 protein, clone size, J gene, D gene, V gene. D genes are given only for firm matches. The size entry is marked missing in some rows and otherwise reads once, few, many or a size class.

CDR3 DNA: TGTGCCAGCTCACCGTCGCCTACGCCAAATTCACCCCTCCACTTT; CDR3 protein: CASSPSPTPNSPLHF; clone size: few; J gene: TRBJ1-6; D gene: -; V gene: TRBV18
CDR3 DNA: TGTGCCAGCACCGGGACAGGGGCATATGGCTACACCTTC; CDR3 protein: CASTGTGAYGYTF; clone size: few; J gene: TRBJ1-2; D gene: TRBD1; V gene: TRBV27
CDR3 DNA: TGCAGTGCTAGAGTAGCGGGCCCAGATACGCAGTATTTT; CDR3 protein: CSARVAGPDTQYF; clone size: many; J gene: TRBJ2-3; D gene: TRBD2; V gene: TRBV20-1
CDR3 DNA: TGTGCCAGCAGTCATCGACGGGCCCTAAGCTATGGCTACACCTTC; CDR3 protein: CASSHRRALSYGYTF; clone size: many; J gene: TRBJ1-2; D gene: -; V gene: TRBV12-3/TRBV12-4
CDR3 DNA: TGTGCCAGCAGCGCATCGGACAGGGGAACCTACGAGCAGTACTTC; CDR3 protein: CASSASDRGTYEQYF; clone size: many; J gene: TRBJ2-7; D gene: TRBD1; V gene: TRBV11-2
CDR3 DNA: TGCGCCAGCAGCCAATCCCCGGGAGGCTATTATTACAATGAGCAGTTCTTC; CDR3 protein: CASSQSPGGYYYNEQFF; clone size: many; J gene: TRBJ2-1; D gene: TRBD2; V gene: TRBV4-1
CDR3 DNA: TGTGCCAGCGTTTATGCAGGGTCTGACGCTGAAGCTTTCTTT; CDR3 protein: CASVYAGSDAEAFF; clone size: many; J gene: TRBJ1-1; D gene: -; V gene: TRBV2
CDR3 DNA: TGTGCCAGCAGTTTCAGAGAACAATCTGGAAACACCATATATTTT; CDR3 protein: CASSFREQSGNTIYF; clone size: medium-sized; J gene: TRBJ1-3; D gene: -; V gene: TRBV28
CDR3 DNA: TGTGCCAGCAAAAGGGGGGGTAATTCTGAAGCTTTCTTT; CDR3 protein: CASKRGGNSEAFF; clone size: many; J gene: TRBJ1-1; D gene: -; V gene: TRBV7-3
CDR3 DNA: TGTGCCAGCAGACGCCCCGGGACCGAGCTGTTTTTT; CDR3 protein: CASRRPGTELFF; clone size: many; J gene: TRBJ2-2; D gene: -; V gene: TRBV7-2
CDR3 DNA: TGTGCCAGCACCCAGGGGAGGGCGAGGGGTGAGCAGTTCTTC; CDR3 protein: CASTQGRARGEQFF; clone size: many; J gene: TRBJ2-1; D gene: -; V gene: TRBV6-2/TRBV6-3
CDR3 DNA: TGCAGTGCTAAGGAAACTCAGGGATTGTATGGCTACACCTTC; CDR3 protein: CSAKETQGLYGYTF; clone size: many; J gene: TRBJ1-2; D gene: -; V gene: TRBV20-1
CDR3 DNA: TGTGCCAGCAGTGCAGAGACTAGCGGGAGGAATGAGCAGTTCTTC; CDR3 protein: CASSAETSGRNEQFF; clone size: many; J gene: TRBJ2-1; D gene: TRBD2; V gene: TRBV6-1
CDR3 DNA: TGTGCCAGCAGCTTAGCACGGGCCTCTTCGAACACCATATATTTT; CDR3 protein: CASSLARASSNTIYF; clone size: -; J gene: TRBJ1-3; D gene: -; V gene: TRBV7-2
CDR3 DNA: TGTGCCAGCAGTAACAACGATGGGCAGAATTCACCCCTCCACTTT; CDR3 protein: CASSNNDGQNSPLHF; clone size: many; J gene: TRBJ1-6; D gene: -; V gene: TRBV6-5
CDR3 DNA: TGTGCCACCAGCCGACAGATAACGAACACCGGGGAGCTGTTTTTT; CDR3 protein: CATSRQITNTGELFF; clone size: few; J gene: TRBJ2-2; D gene: -; V gene: TRBV15
CDR3 DNA: TGTGCCAGCAGCCCCGACCGTTGGACAGATACGCAGTATTTT; CDR3 protein: CASSPDRWTDTQYF; clone size: many; J gene: TRBJ2-3; D gene: -; V gene: TRBV7-3
CDR3 DNA: TGTGCCAGCAGTTTAAGCACCCGGAGTCATCAGCCCCAGCATTTT; CDR3 protein: CASSLSTRSHQPQHF; clone size: few; J gene: TRBJ1-5; D gene: -; V gene: TRBV12-3/TRBV12-4
CDR3 DNA: TGTGCCAGCAGCTTCCTATCAACAGGCCCTATGGGCGGGGCCAACGTCCTGACTTTC; CDR3 protein: CASSFLSTGPMGGANVLTF; clone size: many; J gene: TRBJ2-6; D gene: -; V gene: TRBV11-2
CDR3 DNA: TGTGCCAGCAGCTCGCTGGGCGGGACGTCCACAGATACGCAGTATTTT; CDR3 protein: CASSSLGGTSTDTQYF; clone size: -; J gene: TRBJ2-3; D gene: -; V gene: TRBV11-2
CDR3 DNA: TGTGCCAGCAGACAGGTTTCCGAAGATACGCAGTATTTT; CDR3 protein: CASRQVSEDTQYF; clone size: -; J gene: TRBJ2-3; D gene: -; V gene: TRBV6-6
CDR3 DNA: TGTGCCAGCAGTTTATTTGCGAGCGGGGCCTACAATGAGCAGTTCTTC; CDR3 protein: CASSLFASGAYNEQFF; clone size: -; J gene: TRBJ2-1; D gene: TRBD2; V gene: TRBV12-3/TRBV12-4
CDR3 DNA: TGCAGTGCTAGAGATGCCAGCGGACACAATGAGCAGTTCTTC; CDR3 protein: CSARDASGHNEQFF; clone size: many; J gene: TRBJ2-1; D gene: -; V gene: TRBV20-1
CDR3 DNA: TGTGCCAGCTCACCCCCCTCCCACGAAAAACTGTTTTTT; CDR3 protein: CASSPPSHEKLFF; clone size: few; J gene: TRBJ1-4; D gene: -; V gene: TRBV18
CDR3 DNA: TGTGCCAGCAGTCCAGGGACAGGCAATCAGCCCCAGCATTTT; CDR3 protein: CASSPGTGNQPQHF; clone size: many; J gene: TRBJ1-5; D gene: TRBD1; V gene: TRBV28
CDR3 DNA: TGCAGTGCTAACCGGGACGCCACCTACAATGAGCAGTTCTTC; CDR3 protein: CSANRDATYNEQFF; clone size: few; J gene: TRBJ2-1; D gene: -; V gene: TRBV20-1
CDR3 DNA: TGCAGCCCCGGGGACAGAGACGGCTATGGCTACACCTTC; CDR3 protein: CSPGDRDGYGYTF; clone size: many; J gene: TRBJ1-2; D gene: TRBD1; V gene: TRBV29-1
CDR3 DNA: TGTGCCAGCAGCTTCCGAACAGGGAAGTCCTATGGCTACACCTTC; CDR3 protein: CASSFRTGKSYGYTF; clone size: many; J gene: TRBJ1-2; D gene: -; V gene: TRBV7-9
CDR3 DNA: TGTGCCAGCAGCCAAGCCTCGCTCAGTCAGCCCCAGCATTTT; CDR3 protein: CASSQASLSQPQHF; clone size: many; J gene: TRBJ1-5; D gene: -; V gene: TRBV3-1
CDR3 DNA: TGTGCTAGTGGTTTGAAACCAGGGGGTCTCGTCACTGAAGCTTTCTTT; CDR3 protein: CASGLKPGGLVTEAFF; clone size: many; J gene: TRBJ1-1; D gene: TRBD1; V gene: TRBV12-5
CDR3 DNA: TGTGCCAGCAGACCCAGGGGGAGCTCCTACAATGAGCAGTTCTTC; CDR3 protein: CASRPRGSSYNEQFF; clone size: few; J gene: TRBJ2-1; D gene: TRBD1; V gene: TRBV3-1
CDR3 DNA: TGTGCCAGCCAGGCGGGGGGGAATGAGCAGTTCTTC; CDR3 protein: CASQAGGNEQFF; clone size: few; J gene: TRBJ2-1; D gene: TRBD2; V gene: TRBV7-6
CDR3 DNA: TGTGCCAGCACCGTCAATGCAGGGGGCAACCAAGAGACCCAGTACTTC; CDR3 protein: CASTVNAGGNQETQYF; clone size: -; J gene: TRBJ2-5; D gene: TRBD1; V gene: TRBV5-4
CDR3 DNA: TGTGCCAGTACCATTAACCAGGGTGGTAATTCACCCCTCCACTTT; CDR3 protein: CASTINQGGNSPLHF; clone size: few; J gene: TRBJ1-6; D gene: -; V gene: TRBV19
CDR3 DNA: TGTGCCAGCAGCTTATATCTAGCGGGACAAGAGACCCAGTACTTC; CDR3 protein: CASSLYLAGQETQYF; clone size: few; J gene: TRBJ2-5; D gene: TRBD2; V gene: TRBV7-3
CDR3 DNA: TGTGCCAGCAGCCAAGGGTTTACGGGGGTTAATGAGCAGTTCTTC; CDR3 protein: CASSQGFTGVNEQFF; clone size: few; J gene: TRBJ2-1; D gene: -; V gene: TRBV4-2
CDR3 DNA: TGCGCCAGCCGGGGCTCGGGGTACGAGCAGTACTTC; CDR3 protein: CASRGSGYEQYF; clone size: -; J gene: TRBJ2-7; D gene: -; V gene: TRBV5-1
CDR3 DNA: TGTGCCACCAGTGACGGGATATCTGGGCAGTACTTC; CDR3 protein: CATSDGISGQYF; clone size: few; J gene: TRBJ2-7; D gene: -; V gene: TRBV24-1
CDR3 DNA: TGTGCCACCAGTGATTTGCGGTCGCCAGGCCGGGATCAGCCCCAGCATTTT; CDR3 protein: CATSDLRSPGRDQPQHF; clone size: many; J gene: TRBJ1-5; D gene: -; V gene: TRBV24-1
CDR3 DNA: TGCGCCAGCAGCCAAGAATTGTCTCTAGCGGGAGTAGATACGCAGTATTTT; CDR3 protein: CASSQELSLAGVDTQYF; clone size: many; J gene: TRBJ2-3; D gene: TRBD2; V gene: TRBV4-3
CDR3 DNA: TGTGCCAGCAGTTTTCGATGGGCCGCTCCGACCACCGGGGAGCTGTTTTTT; CDR3 protein: CASSFRWAAPTTGELFF; clone size: many; J gene: TRBJ2-2; D gene: -; V gene: TRBV27
CDR3 DNA: TGTGCCAGCAGTCTCCCTGGGTCGGCCAAAAACATTCAGTACTTC; CDR3 protein: CASSLPGSAKNIQYF; clone size: many; J gene: TRBJ2-4; D gene: -; V gene: TRBV5-6
CDR3 DNA: TGTGCCCGGGGACTCTCGACTAGCACAGATACGCAGTATTTT; CDR3 protein: CARGLSTSTDTQYF; clone size: few; J gene: TRBJ2-3; D gene: -; V gene: TRBV30
CDR3 DNA: TGTGCCAGCCTGGACAGGGGAAGGATAGTGGGGAGAAACACCATATATTTT; CDR3 protein: CASLDRGRIVGRNTIYF; clone size: -; J gene: TRBJ1-3; D gene: TRBD1; V gene: TRBV6-6
CDR3 DNA: TGTGCCAGCAGTACTGACAGGGGCAGAAACACCATATATTTT; CDR3 protein: CASSTDRGRNTIYF; clone size: many; J gene: TRBJ1-3; D gene: TRBD1; V gene: TRBV6-5
CDR3 DNA: TGCAGCGCCCGGGACAGCTCTGGGGCCAACGTCCTGACTTTC; CDR3 protein: CSARDSSGANVLTF; clone size: many; J gene: TRBJ2-6; D gene: TRBD1; V gene: TRBV29-1
CDR3 DNA: TGCAGCGTAAACAGGAGTCCCCTCACTGAAGCTTTCTTT; CDR3 protein: CSVNRSPLTEAFF; clone size: many; J gene: TRBJ1-1; D gene: -; V gene: TRBV29-1
CDR3 DNA: TGTGCCATCAGTGAACAGAGGAACACTGAAGCTTTCTTT; CDR3 protein: CAISEQRNTEAFF; clone size: many; J gene: TRBJ1-1; D gene: -; V gene: TRBV10-3
CDR3 DNA: TGTGCCAGCAGTTACCAGGGGGCGCTGAATGGCTACACCTTC; CDR3 protein: CASSYQGALNGYTF; clone size: -; J gene: TRBJ1-2; D gene: TRBD1; V gene: TRBV6-2/TRBV6-3
CDR3 DNA: TGTGCCAGCACCCAGGGAGTAAACTATGGCTACACCTTC; CDR3 protein: CASTQGVNYGYTF; clone size: many; J gene: TRBJ1-2; D gene: -; V gene: TRBV6-5
CDR3 DNA: TGTGCCAGCAGTTGGAGGGTCCAAGAGACCCAGTACTTC; CDR3 protein: CASSWRVQETQYF; clone size: -; J gene: TRBJ2-5; D gene: -; V gene: TRBV12-3/TRBV12-4
CDR3 DNA: TGTGCCATCAGTAATAATGAAGGGCAGTTCTTC; CDR3 protein: CAISNNEGQFF; clone size: few; J gene: TRBJ2-1; D gene: -; V gene: TRBV10-3
CDR3 DNA: TGTGCCAGCAGTTACGAGGGGGAAGGGGGTCAGCCCCAGCATTTT; CDR3 protein: CASSYEGEGGQPQHF; clone size: -; J gene: TRBJ1-5; D gene: -; V gene: TRBV6-2/TRBV6-3